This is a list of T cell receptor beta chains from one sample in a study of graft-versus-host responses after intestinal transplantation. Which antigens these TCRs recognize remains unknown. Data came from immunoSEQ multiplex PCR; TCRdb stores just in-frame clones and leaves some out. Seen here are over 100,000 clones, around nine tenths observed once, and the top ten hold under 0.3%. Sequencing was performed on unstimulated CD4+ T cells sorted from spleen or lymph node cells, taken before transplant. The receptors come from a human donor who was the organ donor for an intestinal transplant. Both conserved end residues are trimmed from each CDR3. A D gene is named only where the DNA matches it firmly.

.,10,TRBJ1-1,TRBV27,ASFHRNTEAF
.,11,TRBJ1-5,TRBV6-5,ASSGQPNQPQH
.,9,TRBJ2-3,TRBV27,ASSSTDTQY
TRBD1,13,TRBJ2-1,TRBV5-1,ASSGGQGRYNEQF
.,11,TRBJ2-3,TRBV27,ASKWSYTDTQY
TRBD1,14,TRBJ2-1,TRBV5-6,ASSPTGGLVYNEQF
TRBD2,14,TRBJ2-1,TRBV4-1,ASSVYSGRTYNEQF
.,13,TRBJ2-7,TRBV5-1,ASSLAPDNTYEQY
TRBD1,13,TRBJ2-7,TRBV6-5,ASSSTGGARGEQY
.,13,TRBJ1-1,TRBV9,ASSVAGSGNTEAF
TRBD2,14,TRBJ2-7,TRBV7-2,ASSPRRSSGSYEQY
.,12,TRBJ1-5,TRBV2,ASSEQGINQPQH
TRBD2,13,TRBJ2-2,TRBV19,ASSWVAGGTGELF
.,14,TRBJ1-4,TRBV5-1,ASSFFAGMANEKLF
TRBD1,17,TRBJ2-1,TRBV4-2,ASSQERDRGLWSYNEQF
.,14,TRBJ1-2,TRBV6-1,ASSEVISLGGNRYT
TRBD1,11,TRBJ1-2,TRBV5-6,ASSSGQGYGYT
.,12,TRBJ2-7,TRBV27,ASSNGRDSYEQY
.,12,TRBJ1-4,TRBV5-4,ASSSQTEPEKLF
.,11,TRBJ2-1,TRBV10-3,AISEYRDNEQF
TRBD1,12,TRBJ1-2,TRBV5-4,ASSAEGQGYGYT
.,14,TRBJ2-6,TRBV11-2,ASRRASSSGANVLT
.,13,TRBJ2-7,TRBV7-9,ASSLGHSSSYEQY
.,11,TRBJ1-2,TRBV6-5,ASSYTGTDGYT
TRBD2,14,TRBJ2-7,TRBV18,ASSPTPGLVSYEQY
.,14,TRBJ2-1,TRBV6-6,ASSSSLGKLYNEQF
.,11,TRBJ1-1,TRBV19,ASSTLIQAEAF